This TCR beta chain was identified during a study of OX40 agonist ivuxolimab in advanced cancers. Turning to the study itself: Partial responses were achieved by three patients, one with hepatocellular carcinoma and two with cutaneous melanoma.

To note about this clone: The target antigen is unknown.

Sequenced by immunoSEQ multiplex PCR; TCRdb stores in-frame clones only, minus some. The sample holds roughly 100,000 clones, about 85% seen once. Samples of blood were obtained at baseline, on cycle 4 day 1, and on cycle 7 day 1. Points from the study as a whole: Expanded clones were, on average, more numerous among CD8+ T cells than CD4+. Expanded peripheral T cells had an undetermined antigen specificity.

V dropped 2 bases and J dropped 4 bases, with 9 bases sitting between them. From germline, CDR1 is MNHEY and CDR2 SVGAGI. CDR3 length: 14 residues. The sample in question was CD4+ or CD8+ T cells sorted from blood, obtained in a trial of the OX40 agonist ivuxolimab. This chain connects TRBV6-5 to TRBJ1-3; weak D call: TRBD1 (5 bases). This TCR came from an adult with an advanced solid tumor such as melanoma, head and neck, liver or kidney cancer. This chain's CDR3 is CASSYGGSGNTIYF. The CDR3 nucleotides read TGTGCCAGCAGTTACGGGGGGTCCGGAAACACCATATATTTT.